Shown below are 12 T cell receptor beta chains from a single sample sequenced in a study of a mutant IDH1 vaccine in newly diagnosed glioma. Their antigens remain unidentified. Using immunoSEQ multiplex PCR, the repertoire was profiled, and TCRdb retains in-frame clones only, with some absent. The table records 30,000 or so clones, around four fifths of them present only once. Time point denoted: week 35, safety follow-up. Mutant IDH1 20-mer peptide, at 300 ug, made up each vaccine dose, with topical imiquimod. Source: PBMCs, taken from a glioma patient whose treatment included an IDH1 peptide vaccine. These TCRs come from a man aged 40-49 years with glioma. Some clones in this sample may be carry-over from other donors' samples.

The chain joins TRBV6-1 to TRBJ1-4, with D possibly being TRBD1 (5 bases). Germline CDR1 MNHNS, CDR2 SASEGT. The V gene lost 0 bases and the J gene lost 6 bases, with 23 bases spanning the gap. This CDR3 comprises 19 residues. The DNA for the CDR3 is TGTGCCAGCAGTGAAGCGCTTCGTAGGACACCGGGAGGGGATGAAAAACTGTTTTTT. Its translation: CASSEALRRTPGGDEKLFF.

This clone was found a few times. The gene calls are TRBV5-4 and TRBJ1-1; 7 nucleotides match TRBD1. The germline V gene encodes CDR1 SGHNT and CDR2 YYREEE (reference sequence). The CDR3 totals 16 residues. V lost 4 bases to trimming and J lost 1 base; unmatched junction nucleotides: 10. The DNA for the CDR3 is TGTGCCAGCAGCCGGACTTATGGACAGGCGAACACTGAAGCTTTCTTT. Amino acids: CASSRTYGQANTEAFF.

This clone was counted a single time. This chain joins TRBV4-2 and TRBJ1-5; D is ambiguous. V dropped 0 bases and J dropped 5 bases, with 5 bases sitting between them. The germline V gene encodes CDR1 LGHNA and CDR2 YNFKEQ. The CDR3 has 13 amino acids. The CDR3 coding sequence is TGTGCCAGCAGCCAAGATCTCTATCAGCCCCAGCATTTT. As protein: CASSQDLYQPQHF.

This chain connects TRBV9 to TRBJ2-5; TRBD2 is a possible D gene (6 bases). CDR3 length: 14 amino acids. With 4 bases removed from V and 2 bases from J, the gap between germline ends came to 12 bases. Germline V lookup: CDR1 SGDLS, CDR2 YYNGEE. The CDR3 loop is CASSLLGGQETQYF. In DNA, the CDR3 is TGTGCCAGCAGCCTACTGGGGGGACAAGAGACCCAGTACTTC.

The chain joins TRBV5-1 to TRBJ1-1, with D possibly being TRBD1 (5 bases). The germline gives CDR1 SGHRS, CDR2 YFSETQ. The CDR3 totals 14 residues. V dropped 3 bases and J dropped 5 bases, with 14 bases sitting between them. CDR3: CASSSGGVRTEAFF. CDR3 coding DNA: TGCGCCAGCAGCTCGGGGGGGGTTCGGACTGAAGCTTTCTTT.

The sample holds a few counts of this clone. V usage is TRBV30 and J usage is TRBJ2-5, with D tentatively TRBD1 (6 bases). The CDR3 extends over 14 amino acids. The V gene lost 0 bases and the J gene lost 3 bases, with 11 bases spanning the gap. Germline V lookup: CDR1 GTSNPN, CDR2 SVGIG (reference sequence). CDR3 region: CAWSVKGVEETQYF. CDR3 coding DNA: TGTGCCTGGAGTGTTAAGGGGGTAGAAGAGACCCAGTACTTC.

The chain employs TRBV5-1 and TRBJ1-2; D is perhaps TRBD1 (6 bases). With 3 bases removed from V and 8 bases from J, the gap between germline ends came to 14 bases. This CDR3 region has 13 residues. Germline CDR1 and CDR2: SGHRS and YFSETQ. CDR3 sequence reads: CASSSTGAWGYTF. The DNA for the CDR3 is TGCGCCAGCAGCTCGACAGGTGCCTGGGGCTACACCTTC.

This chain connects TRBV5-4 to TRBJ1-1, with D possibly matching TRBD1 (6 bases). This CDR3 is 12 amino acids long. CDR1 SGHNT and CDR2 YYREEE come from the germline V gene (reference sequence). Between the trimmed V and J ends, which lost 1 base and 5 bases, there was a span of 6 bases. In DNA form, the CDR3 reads TGTGCCAGCAGCTTGACAGGGACTGAAGCTTTCTTT. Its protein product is CASSLTGTEAFF. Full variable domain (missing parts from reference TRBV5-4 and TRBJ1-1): ETGVTQSPTHLIKTRGQQVTLRCSSQSGHNTVSWYQQALGQGPQFIFQYYREEENGRGNFPPRFSGLQFPNYSSELNVNALELDDSALYLCASSLTGTEAFFGQGTRLTVV.

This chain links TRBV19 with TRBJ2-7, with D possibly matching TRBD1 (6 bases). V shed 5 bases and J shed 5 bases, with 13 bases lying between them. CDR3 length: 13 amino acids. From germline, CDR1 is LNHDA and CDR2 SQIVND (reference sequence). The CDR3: CASSRGRGDEQYF. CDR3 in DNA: TGTGCCAGTAGTCGAGGCAGGGGCGACGAGCAGTACTTC.

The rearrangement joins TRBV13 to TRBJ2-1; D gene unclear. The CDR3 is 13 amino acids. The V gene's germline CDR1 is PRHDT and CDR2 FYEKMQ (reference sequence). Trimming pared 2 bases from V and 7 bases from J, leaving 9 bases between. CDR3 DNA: TGTGCCAGCAGCTTATTATCGAGGAATGAGCAGTTCTTC. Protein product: CASSLLSRNEQFF.

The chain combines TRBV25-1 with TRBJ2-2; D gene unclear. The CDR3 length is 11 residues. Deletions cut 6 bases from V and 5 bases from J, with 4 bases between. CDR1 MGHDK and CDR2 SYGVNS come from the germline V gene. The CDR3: CASSRTGELFF. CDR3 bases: TGTGCCAGCAGCCGGACCGGGGAGCTGTTTTTT. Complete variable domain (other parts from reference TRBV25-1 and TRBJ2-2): EADIYQTPRYLVIGTGKKITLECSQTMGHDKMYWYQQDPGMELHLIHYSYGVNSTEKGDLSSESTVSRIRTEHFPLTLESARPSHTSQYLCASSRTGELFFGEGSRLTVL.

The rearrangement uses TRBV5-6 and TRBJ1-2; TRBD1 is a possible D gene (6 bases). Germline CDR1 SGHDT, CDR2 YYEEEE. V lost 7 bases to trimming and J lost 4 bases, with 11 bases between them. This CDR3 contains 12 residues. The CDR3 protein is CASSRGSYGYTF. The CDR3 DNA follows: TGTGCCAGCTCGAGGGGGAGCTATGGCTACACCTTC.